Below, 27 T cell receptor beta chains from the same sample are listed, as sequenced in a study of cytomegalovirus exposure and HLA in healthy donors. Primers: 60 Vbeta forward and 13 Jbeta reverse. Clones were read by immunoSEQ multiplex PCR, and TCRdb kept only the in-frame ones, dropping some. The sample lists roughly 140,000 clones, about three quarters seen once, with approximately 0.66% in the top ten. Sequencing used PBMCs. The receptors derive from a male donor in good health and CMV-seronegative.

The chain links TRBV19 to TRBJ2-7; the D gene is possibly TRBD1 (7 bases). In germline, CDR1 is LNHDA, CDR2 SQIVND (reference sequence). There are 15 residues in the CDR3. V was shortened by 6 bases and J by 2 bases, with 17 bases between the two germline ends. The CDR3 loop reads CASRPRGDGTYEQYF. CDR3 nucleotide sequence: TGTGCCAGTAGACCCAGGGGGGACGGGACCTACGAGCAGTACTTC.

This clone came up once. This chain uses TRBV19 with TRBJ1-2; D ambiguous. The CDR3 has 12 residues. V was shortened by 8 bases and J by 4 bases, with 11 bases between the two germline ends. CDR1 is LNHDA, CDR2 SQIVND, per germline (reference sequence). CDR3 sequence: CASGRGGYGYTF. As DNA, the CDR3 is TGTGCCAGTGGGCGGGGAGGCTATGGCTACACCTTC.

The V and J genes are TRBV2 and TRBJ1-5; 12 bases line up with TRBD1. This CDR3 is 15 amino acids long. V lost 5 bases and J lost 7; bases outside the gene matches: 6. CDR1 is SNHLY, CDR2 FYNNEI, per germline. The DNA for the CDR3 is TGTGCCAGCAGTTGGGACAGGGGGCCAGAGCAGCCCCAGCATTTT. It is translated as CASSWDRGPEQPQHF.

The rearrangement joins TRBV19 to TRBJ1-6; 10 positions match TRBD1. The CDR3 runs 13 residues. The V segment lost 6 bases and the J segment 14 bases; nucleotides outside the gene matches: 7. Per the germline V gene, CDR1 is LNHDA and CDR2 is SQIVND (reference sequence). The CDR3 here is CASSRTGGGSLHF. The CDR3 DNA follows: TGTGCCAGTAGCAGGACAGGGGGAGGATCCCTCCACTTT.

The rearrangement joins TRBV9 to TRBJ2-3; TRBD2 aligns across 11 bases. The CDR3 has 16 amino acids. Germline values: CDR1 SGDLS, CDR2 YYNGEE. V shed 4 bases and J 2 bases; nucleotides not matched to a gene: 6. Here the CDR3 DNA reads TGTGCCAGCAGCCTCGGGACTAGCGGAAACACAGATACGCAGTATTTT. It is translated as CASSLGTSGNTDTQYF. The variable domain in full, with the rest retrieved from reference TRBV9 and TRBJ2-3, is DSGVTQTPKHLITATGQRVTLRCSPRSGDLSVYWYQQSLDQGLQFLIQYYNGEERAKGNILERFSAQQFPDLHSELNLSSLELGDSALYFCASSLGTSGNTDTQYFGPGTRLTVL.

This chain uses TRBV5-1 with TRBJ2-3, with D maybe TRBD2 (6 bases). Per germline, CDR1 SGHRS and CDR2 YFSETQ. CDR3 length: 14 amino acids. Trimming took 6 bases from V and 0 from J, leaving 11 bases between them. CDR3: CASKPGTSTDTQYF. In DNA, the CDR3 is TGCGCCAGCAAACCCGGGACTAGCACAGATACGCAGTATTTT.

This chain uses TRBV29-1 with TRBJ2-2; a possible D gene is TRBD2 (6 bases). Trimming pared 4 bases from V and 1 base from J, leaving 10 bases between. The germline V gene encodes CDR1 SQVTM and CDR2 ANQGSEA. This CDR3 has 14 amino acids. This CDR3 reads CSVVEGLNTGELFF. The CDR3 bases are TGCAGCGTTGTGGAGGGGCTGAACACCGGGGAGCTGTTTTTT.

The chain has TRBV10-3 and TRBJ2-3; TRBD2 aligns across 9 bases. V lost 10 bases and J lost 6; bases outside the gene matches: 11. The germline V gene encodes CDR1 ENHRY and CDR2 SYGVKD. The CDR3 is 14 amino acids. CDR3 region: CATGLAGAEDTQYF. CDR3 DNA sequence: TGTGCCACCGGCTTAGCGGGAGCAGAGGATACGCAGTATTTT.

The V gene is TRBV7-9, the J gene TRBJ2-7; TRBD2 is a possible D gene (5 bases). In germline, CDR1 is SEHNR, CDR2 FQNEAQ (reference sequence). The V and J ends lost 1 base and 3 bases respectively, with 13 bases between them. The CDR3 spans 15 residues. The CDR3 DNA follows: TGTGCCAGCAGCTTAGGGTCTGGAGGTCGCTACGAGCAGTACTTC. It is translated as CASSLGSGGRYEQYF.

The chain combines TRBV12-5 with TRBJ1-2, with no clear D. CDR1 and CDR2 from the germline V gene are LGHNT and FRNRAP. The CDR3 is 15 amino acids. Deletions cut 1 base from V and 4 bases from J, with 13 bases between. CDR3 coding DNA: TGTGCTAGTGGTTTGGGCCCCGGCGCAGGCTATGGCTACACCTTC. As protein: CASGLGPGAGYGYTF.

The chain employs TRBV9 and TRBJ1-1, with 9 bases that match TRBD1. The germline gives CDR1 SGDLS, CDR2 YYNGEE. The ends lost 0 bases at V and 4 bases at J; junction bases unmatched: 7. This CDR3 is 16 amino acids long. CDR3 region: CASSVGTGDLSTEAFF. As DNA, the CDR3 is TGTGCCAGCAGCGTAGGGACAGGGGATCTGAGCACTGAAGCTTTCTTT.

This chain links TRBV5-1 with TRBJ2-2; 7 positions match TRBD1. Germline V gene lookup returns CDR1 SGHRS and CDR2 YFSETQ. The CDR3 extends over 19 amino acids. V gave up 2 bases and J gave up 1 base; unmatched junction bases: 14. In nucleotides, the CDR3 is TGCGCCAGCAGCTTCGTAGGGGGCGCTTCCCTCTTGAACACCGGGGAGCTGTTTTTT. It specifies CASSFVGGASLLNTGELFF.

This sequence joins TRBV5-1 and TRBJ1-1, with D tentatively TRBD1 (6 bases). This CDR3 region has 15 residues. CDR1 and CDR2 from the germline V gene are SGHRS and YFSETQ. V was shortened by 7 bases and J by 0 bases, with 16 bases between the two germline ends. The CDR3 DNA reads as TGCGCCAGCCATCCGGCAGGGGATTTGAACACTGAAGCTTTCTTT. It is translated as CASHPAGDLNTEAFF.

The chain recombines TRBV5-1 with TRBJ2-5; possible D gene TRBD2, 5 bases. The CDR3 runs to 14 residues. In germline, CDR1 is SGHRS, CDR2 YFSETQ. With 4 bases removed from V and 2 bases from J, the gap between germline ends came to 12 bases. CDR3 coding DNA: TGCGCCAGCAGCCCGAGGAGCGGTCAAGAGACCCAGTACTTC. Protein: CASSPRSGQETQYF.

This rearrangement joins TRBV29-1 to TRBJ1-5, with 8 positions matching TRBD1. The CDR3 is made up of 13 amino acids. J was trimmed by 4 bases and V by 6 bases; bases with no gene match: 5. Germline V CDR1 and CDR2: SQVTM, ANQGSEA. CDR3: CSVGTGTNQPQHF. The CDR3 DNA follows: TGCAGCGTAGGGACAGGCACAAATCAGCCCCAGCATTTT.

This clone was observed a few times. The genes are TRBV5-1 and TRBJ2-2, with 7 nucleotides matching TRBD1. The CDR3 totals 14 residues. From germline, CDR1 is SGHRS and CDR2 YFSETQ. V shed 4 bases and J 5 bases; nucleotides not matched to a gene: 5. CDR3 in amino acids: CASSPGQQTGELFF. The CDR3 nucleotides are TGCGCCAGCAGCCCGGGACAGCAGACCGGGGAGCTGTTTTTT.

This chain joins TRBV7-2 and TRBJ2-7, with 7 bases that match TRBD2. The ends lost 5 bases at V and 0 bases at J; junction bases unmatched: 7. This CDR3 spans 15 amino acids. The germline V gene encodes CDR1 SGHTA and CDR2 FQGNSA. The CDR3: CASSTSSGGSYEQYF. The CDR3 DNA reads TGTGCCAGCAGCACGTCTAGCGGCGGCTCCTACGAGCAGTACTTC.

This sequence joins TRBV29-1 and TRBJ2-7; 11 bases align to TRBD2. The V and J ends lost 6 bases and 1 base, in that order; junction bases with no gene match: 5. The germline gives CDR1 SQVTM, CDR2 ANQGSEA. The CDR3 runs 14 residues. CDR3 coding DNA: TGCAGCGTCCAAACTAGCGGGAGATCCTACGAGCAGTACTTC. Its protein product is CSVQTSGRSYEQYF.

The CDR3 region has the DNA TGTGCCAGCAATCTACGACCGCCGGGACTAGCGGGGGGGGTCTACGAGCAGTACTTC. Its protein is CASNLRPPGLAGGVYEQYF. The rearrangement links TRBV27 to TRBJ2-7; 16 positions agree with TRBD2. CDR1 MNHEY and CDR2 SMNVEV come from the germline V gene (reference sequence). The CDR3 runs to 19 residues. Trimming removed 7 bases from V and 3 bases from J; junction bases left unmatched: 15.

The chain combines TRBV5-1 with TRBJ2-5; TRBD2 might be the D (8 bases). The ends were cut back, 7 bases at V and 5 bases at J, with 21 bases in the middle. This CDR3 is 15 amino acids long. The germline V gene encodes CDR1 SGHRS and CDR2 YFSETQ. The CDR3 sequence is CASSPREGAFETQYF. DNA of the CDR3: TGCGCCAGCTCTCCTCGGGAGGGGGCGTTTGAGACCCAGTACTTC.

This chain links TRBV7-3 with TRBJ2-6; D is ambiguous. V lost 5 bases and J lost 0, with 11 bases in between. Germline CDR1 reads SGHTA; CDR2 reads FQGTGA. CDR3 length equals 16 residues. Written as DNA, the CDR3 is TGTGCCAGCAGCCCCTGGGCCAACTCTGGGGCCAACGTCCTGACTTTC. It encodes CASSPWANSGANVLTF.

This clone was seen a few times. The chain couples TRBV11-2 to TRBJ1-6; perhaps TRBD1 as D (6 bases). Germline V gene sequence: CDR1 SGHAT, CDR2 FQNNGV. The CDR3 loop spans 19 amino acids. V was cut by 3 bases and J by 1 base, with 19 bases left in between. DNA of the CDR3: TGTGCCAGCAGCTTCGAATACCCAACAGGGATTTCCTATAATTCACCCCTCCACTTT. This gives the protein CASSFEYPTGISYNSPLHF.

The genes are TRBV5-4 and TRBJ2-2; D is unresolved. V lost 4 bases and J 5 bases, leaving 9 bases between the germline ends. Germline CDR1 reads SGHNT; CDR2 reads YYREEE (reference sequence). This CDR3 has 13 residues. Written as DNA, the CDR3 is TGTGCCAGCAGCCTGGACGGTACCGGGGAGCTGTTTTTT. Residues: CASSLDGTGELFF.

This clone was counted only a few times. This chain connects TRBV7-3 to TRBJ2-1, with D possibly matching TRBD2 (7 bases). The CDR3 spans 13 residues. Trimming shortened V by 4 bases and J by 8 bases, and 12 bases separated the two germline ends. The germline V gene has CDR1 SGHTA and CDR2 FQGTGA. This chain's CDR3 is CASSSRGGDEQFF. The CDR3 coding sequence is TGTGCCAGCAGCTCGAGGGGGGGGGATGAGCAGTTCTTC.

V is TRBV11-3 and J is TRBJ2-2; a weak D match, TRBD1 (7 bases). The length of the CDR3 is 14 residues. Deletions cut 6 bases from V and 7 bases from J, with 15 bases between. CDR1 SGHNT and CDR2 YENEEA come from the germline V gene. The DNA for the CDR3 is TGTGCCAGCAGTTCCAGGGGGGCTGGCGGGGAGCTGTTTTTT. Translating it yields CASSSRGAGGELFF.

The chain combines TRBV6-1 with TRBJ2-4, with 7 nucleotides matching TRBD1. Losses at the gene ends were 2 bases for V and 4 bases for J; bases not matched to a gene: 2. This CDR3 is 14 amino acids long. The V gene's germline CDR1 is MNHNS and CDR2 SASEGT. The CDR3 protein is CASSESRGKNIQYF. The CDR3 DNA reads as TGTGCCAGCAGTGAATCCAGGGGGAAAAACATTCAGTACTTC.

The chain has TRBV25-1 and TRBJ2-5, with 7 positions matching TRBD2. Germline values: CDR1 MGHDK, CDR2 SYGVNS. The CDR3 runs to 15 residues. V gave up 1 base and J gave up 3 bases; unmatched junction bases: 5. The CDR3 reads CASSEFSGLEETQYF. The CDR3 DNA reads TGTGCCAGCAGTGAATTTAGCGGGCTAGAAGAGACCCAGTACTTC.